These 23 T cell receptor beta chains came from one sample sequenced in a study of cytomegalovirus exposure and HLA in healthy donors. This PCR relied on a set of 60 Vbeta primers and 13 Jbeta primers. Here immunoSEQ multiplex PCR was the method, and the copy in TCRdb shows in-frame clones only, minus some. The sample table sets out about 79,000 clones. The sequenced sample was PBMCs. These receptors were taken from a man between 25 and 39 years old in good health and CMV-seronegative.

The V gene is TRBV10-3, the J gene TRBJ2-7, with D perhaps TRBD2 (6 bases). This CDR3 comprises 14 residues. V was cut by 3 bases and J by 2 bases, with 11 bases left in between. The V gene's germline CDR1 is ENHRY and CDR2 SYGVKD. The CDR3 nucleotides are TGTGCCATCAGTGACCGGGGGTTTCCCTACGAGCAGTACTTC. Translated: CAISDRGFPYEQYF.

Written as DNA, the CDR3 is TGTGCCAGCAGGCGTGGACAGGTCACTGAAGCTTTCTTT. The encoded protein is CASRRGQVTEAFF. The chain is built from TRBV28 and TRBJ1-1; 7 bases fit TRBD1. Germline V gene lookup returns CDR1 MDHEN and CDR2 SYDVKM. The CDR3 has 13 amino acids. With V trimmed by 6 bases and J by 4 bases, 5 bases remained unmatched.

The rearrangement links TRBV5-6 to TRBJ1-4, with D uncertain. The V gene's germline CDR1 is SGHDT and CDR2 YYEEEE. Deletions cut 1 base from V and 8 bases from J, with 15 bases between. The CDR3 length is 15 residues. DNA of the CDR3: TGTGCCAGCAGCTTGTCCGGATGGGCCAGAGAAAAACTGTTTTTT. Translation: CASSLSGWAREKLFF.

V gene TRBV4-1 combines with J gene TRBJ2-7; unclear D gene. Trimming took off 4 bases at V and 4 bases at J, with 8 bases between the two ends. Germline V gene lookup returns CDR1 MGHRA and CDR2 YSYEKL. This CDR3 has 12 residues. The CDR3 region is CASSRSGYEQYF. In nucleotides, the CDR3 is TGCGCCAGCAGCCGGTCCGGTTACGAGCAGTACTTC.

The chain combines TRBV19 with TRBJ2-7, with D uncertain. Per germline, CDR1 LNHDA and CDR2 SQIVND (reference sequence). The length of the CDR3 is 15 residues. V gave up 2 bases and J gave up 0 bases, with 11 bases separating them. CDR3 nucleotides: TGTGCCAGTAGTATATGGTTAGACTCCTCCTACGAGCAGTACTTC. The encoded protein is CASSIWLDSSYEQYF.

Of note for this clone: This is likely a read error, given that the CDR3 carries no conserved phenylalanine or tryptophan at its end. This chain links TRBV29-1 with TRBJ1-1; 7 bases line up with TRBD1. Germline-derived CDR1 and CDR2 are SQVTM and ANQGSEA. This CDR3 has 12 amino acids. V was pared by 6 bases and J by 5 bases, with 6 bases of the junction left unmatched. CDR3 loop: CSVTDRATEAFS. CDR3 coding DNA: TGCAGCGTAACCGACAGGGCTACTGAAGCTTTCTCT.

The chain carries TRBV28 and TRBJ1-2; 11 bases fit TRBD1. The CDR3 is 15 residues long. V lost 5 bases, J lost 4 bases, and 6 bases stayed unmatched. Germline V gives CDR1 MDHEN, CDR2 SYDVKM. The CDR3 sequence: CASSQDRGPFYGYTF. CDR3 nucleotide sequence: TGTGCCAGCAGTCAGGACAGGGGGCCATTCTATGGCTACACCTTC.

V gene TRBV10-3 combines with J gene TRBJ1-2, with 9 nucleotides matching TRBD1. In germline, CDR1 is ENHRY, CDR2 SYGVKD. J gave up 5 bases and V 4 bases, and 8 bases lay outside the gene matches. The CDR3 runs to 15 residues. CDR3 residues: CAISGTTGGGYGYTF. The CDR3 region has the DNA TGTGCCATCAGTGGGACTACAGGGGGCGGATATGGCTACACCTTC.

The gene calls are TRBV4-2 and TRBJ2-7, with 7 positions matching TRBD2. Germline-derived CDR1 and CDR2 are LGHNA and YNFKEQ. CDR3 length equals 16 residues. The trim removed 4 bases at V and 2 bases at J, leaving 11 bases unmatched. CDR3 bases: TGTGCCAGCAGCCCCGCTACAGCGGGAAGTGCCTACGAGCAGTACTTC. Amino acids: CASSPATAGSAYEQYF.

The V gene is TRBV19, the J gene TRBJ1-1, with a tentative D call TRBD1 (6 bases). V shed 3 bases and J shed 5 bases, with 13 bases lying between them. Per germline, CDR1 LNHDA and CDR2 SQIVND (reference sequence). The CDR3 has 14 residues. The CDR3: CASSIRGRGTEAFF. The CDR3 region has the DNA TGTGCCAGTAGTATCCGGGGGAGGGGGACTGAAGCTTTCTTT.

This chain uses TRBV19 with TRBJ2-7; D possibly corresponds to TRBD1 (6 bases). The CDR3 is 14 residues long. The V and J ends lost 3 bases and 3 bases respectively, with 12 bases between them. CDR1 is LNHDA, CDR2 SQIVND, per germline (reference sequence). The CDR3 is CASSMVWGHYEQYF. CDR3 coding DNA: TGTGCCAGTAGTATGGTGTGGGGGCACTACGAGCAGTACTTC.

The CDR3 DNA is TGCGCCAGCAGCCCCTTGGGACAGGCGATCCTAGCGCGGTCCTACGAGCAGTACTTC. This translates into CASSPLGQAILARSYEQYF. The chain uses TRBV5-1 and TRBJ2-7; 8 bases are shared with TRBD1. The CDR3 consists of 19 residues. The germline CDR1 and CDR2 sequences are SGHRS and YFSETQ. V was pared by 4 bases and J by 1 base, with 19 bases of the junction left unmatched.

V usage is TRBV5-1 and J usage is TRBJ1-2; D is unresolved. Germline loops: CDR1 SGHRS, CDR2 YFSETQ. The CDR3 consists of 14 residues. V was shortened by 5 bases and J by 4 bases, with 15 bases between the two germline ends. The CDR3, as DNA: TGCGCCAGCAGTTCGACAACATCTTCCTATGGCTACACCTTC. This encodes CASSSTTSSYGYTF.

This chain links TRBV20-1 with TRBJ1-1; D might be TRBD1 (5 bases). The CDR3 is 10 amino acids. V lost 2 bases and J lost 13, with 11 bases in between. Germline CDR1 is DFQATT and CDR2 is SNEGSKA (reference sequence). CDR3 residues: CSARQGIDFF. The CDR3 bases are TGCAGTGCTAGACAGGGAATTGATTTCTTT.

The gene calls are TRBV5-1 and TRBJ1-2; the D gene is possibly TRBD1 (6 bases). The germline V and J ends were trimmed by 5 bases and 8 bases, with 19 bases remaining between them. The CDR3 spans 14 residues. Germline lookup yields CDR1 SGHRS and CDR2 YFSETQ. As DNA, the CDR3 is TGCGCCAGCAGAACAGTGGGGGGGCTGCGAGGCTACACCTTC. Translation gives CASRTVGGLRGYTF.

This chain links TRBV15 with TRBJ1-4; 7 positions agree with TRBD1. Germline loops: CDR1 LNHNV, CDR2 YYDKDF (reference sequence). V lost 4 bases and J lost 8; bases outside the gene matches: 10. This CDR3 has 15 residues. The DNA of the CDR3 is TGTGCCACCAGCATTAGACAGGGTCTTATCGAAAAACTGTTTTTT. Translating gives CATSIRQGLIEKLFF.

The genes are TRBV11-3 and TRBJ1-1; 7 nucleotides agree with TRBD1. Germline CDR1 SGHNT, CDR2 YENEEA. Trimming took 3 bases from V and 4 from J; bases not matched to a gene: 8. This CDR3 comprises 15 residues. CDR3 coding DNA: TGTGCCAGCAGCTTCATCCACAGGGGCTTCACTGAAGCTTTCTTT. Protein sequence: CASSFIHRGFTEAFF.

This chain's CDR3 is CASNFRSAGAETEAFF. Here the CDR3 DNA reads TGTGCCAGTAATTTTCGTTCGGCGGGGGCGGAAACTGAAGCTTTCTTT. The chain employs TRBV19 and TRBJ1-1; the D gene is possibly TRBD1 (6 bases). The CDR3 runs 16 residues. CDR1 is LNHDA and CDR2 is SQIVND in the germline V gene (reference sequence). Trimming shortened V by 7 bases and J by 5 bases, and 23 bases separated the two germline ends.

The CDR3 sequence is CASSLWPGHTYEQYF. The CDR3 DNA sequence: TGTGCCAGCAGCTTATGGCCAGGACATACCTACGAGCAGTACTTC. The chain employs TRBV7-2 and TRBJ2-7, with D possibly being TRBD1 (5 bases). Trimming took off 2 bases at V and 2 bases at J, with 13 bases between the two ends. The CDR3 extends over 15 amino acids. Germline CDR1 is SGHTA and CDR2 is FQGNSA.

The V and J genes are TRBV7-8 and TRBJ2-3; 11 bases are shared with TRBD2. J gave up 0 bases and V 5 bases, and 4 bases lay outside the gene matches. The germline V gene has CDR1 SGHVS and CDR2 FQNEAQ. This CDR3 has 16 amino acids. The CDR3, as DNA: TGTGCCAGCAGCCCCCGACTAGCGGGGAGCACAGATACGCAGTATTTT. It translates to CASSPRLAGSTDTQYF.

The chain employs TRBV11-2 and TRBJ1-1; TRBD1 might be the D (5 bases). Germline V gene lookup returns CDR1 SGHAT and CDR2 FQNNGV. The V end lost 3 bases, the J end lost 4 bases, and 15 bases lay between the germline ends. The CDR3 extends over 15 amino acids. The CDR3 region is CASSFRDGATTEAFF. The CDR3 DNA follows: TGTGCCAGCAGCTTCCGAGATGGGGCAACCACTGAAGCTTTCTTT.

The chain couples TRBV27 to TRBJ2-3; TRBD2 is a possible D gene (7 bases). The germline V gene encodes CDR1 MNHEY and CDR2 SMNVEV (reference sequence). Trimming pared 0 bases from V and 3 bases from J, leaving 16 bases between. CDR3 size: 17 residues. CDR3 sequence: CASSLSWGGRLTDTQYF. The CDR3 DNA follows: TGTGCCAGCAGTTTATCGTGGGGGGGCCGTTTAACAGATACGCAGTATTTT.

The V gene is TRBV5-4, the J gene TRBJ2-7; 10 nucleotides match TRBD2. Germline V gene data show CDR1 as SGHNT and CDR2 as YYREEE (reference sequence). J lost 3 bases, V lost 1 base, and 4 bases had no gene match. This CDR3 has 15 amino acids. CDR3 sequence (DNA): TGTGCCAGCAGCTTGCGGTCTAGCGGGGGCTACGAGCAGTACTTC. Encoded protein: CASSLRSSGGYEQYF.